This entry lists 15 T cell receptor beta chains sequenced from one sample in a study of cytomegalovirus exposure and HLA in healthy donors. Primers: 60 Vbeta forward and 13 Jbeta reverse. Repertoires were generated with immunoSEQ multiplex PCR, while TCRdb's copy carries only in-frame clones and drops some. This sample's table reports fewer than 85,000 clones. The sample comprised PBMCs. Receptors were obtained from a woman in her thirties or forties in good health and CMV-seropositive.

The CDR3 DNA sequence: TGTGCCAGCAGGATTTTAGCGGATAGCTCCTACGAGCAGTACTTC. Protein product: CASRILADSSYEQYF. The rearrangement links TRBV27 to TRBJ2-7; D might be TRBD2 (6 bases). Germline-derived CDR1 and CDR2 are MNHEY and SMNVEV (reference sequence). Between the trimmed V and J ends, which lost 6 bases and 0 bases, there was a span of 15 bases. This CDR3 has 15 amino acids.

The rearrangement uses TRBV19 and TRBJ1-2; unclear D gene. The CDR3 loop spans 14 amino acids. The V gene's germline CDR1 is LNHDA and CDR2 SQIVND (reference sequence). Trimming shortened V by 0 bases and J by 8 bases, and 13 bases separated the two germline ends. CDR3 nucleotide sequence: TGTGCCAGTAGTATAGAGGAGAACTCCGCCGGCTACACCTTC. This translates into CASSIEENSAGYTF.

This rearrangement joins TRBV13 to TRBJ1-1; D not resolved. V lost 5 bases and J lost 1, with 11 bases in between. CDR1 is PRHDT, CDR2 FYEKMQ, per germline (reference sequence). The CDR3 length is 14 residues. CDR3 in DNA: TGTGCCAGCAGCCGTAGTGGAGGGAACACTGAAGCTTTCTTT. As protein: CASSRSGGNTEAFF.

The chain carries TRBV18 and TRBJ2-5; 9 bases line up with TRBD2. With the DNA end fitting TRBJ2-7 better, the J assignment may be wrong. The CDR3 consists of 14 residues. CDR1 KGHSH and CDR2 LQKENI come from the germline V gene. The CDR3 sequence: CASSPSSGVYEQYF. The CDR3 DNA reads as TGTGCCAGCTCACCCTCTAGCGGGGTATACGAGCAGTACTTC.

As for this clone: The sample contains more than one DNA sequence encoding this CDR3. The rearrangement links TRBV4-1 to TRBJ1-5; D is possibly TRBD1 (5 bases). Per germline, CDR1 MGHRA and CDR2 YSYEKL. The CDR3 spans 16 residues. With 4 bases removed from V and 7 bases from J, the gap between germline ends came to 20 bases. The CDR3 spells CASSPGPGLGGQPQHF. The CDR3 region has the DNA TGCGCCAGCAGCCCTGGACCGGGGCTCGGAGGGCAGCCCCAGCATTTT.

The chain has TRBV6-4 and TRBJ2-6; possible D gene TRBD2, 7 bases. Trimming removed 6 bases from V and 1 base from J, with 19 bases in between. The CDR3 is made up of 18 amino acids. The germline V gene has CDR1 MRHNA and CDR2 SNTAGT. CDR3 sequence: CASRREGFQGSGANVLTF. The DNA for the CDR3 is TGTGCCAGCAGGAGGGAGGGGTTCCAGGGGTCTGGGGCCAACGTCCTGACTTTC.

The chain recombines TRBV6-6 with TRBJ2-3; 8 nucleotides match TRBD2. The V gene's germline CDR1 is MNHNY and CDR2 SVGAGI (reference sequence). V lost 8 bases, J lost 7 bases, and 8 bases stayed unmatched. The CDR3 length is 13 residues. CDR3 sequence: CASLGLDQNTQYF. CDR3 coding DNA: TGTGCCAGCTTGGGACTAGATCAAAATACGCAGTATTTT.

The rearrangement uses TRBV9 and TRBJ2-3; D may be TRBD2 (6 bases). V shed 0 bases and J shed 5 bases, with 10 bases lying between them. CDR3 size: 14 residues. Germline lookup yields CDR1 SGDLS and CDR2 YYNGEE. CDR3 in DNA: TGTGCCAGCAGCGTAGCGGGAGACAGAGATACGCAGTATTTT. This codes for CASSVAGDRDTQYF. The full variable domain, with the rest looked up from reference TRBV9 and TRBJ2-3, is DSGVTQTPKHLITATGQRVTLRCSPRSGDLSVYWYQQSLDQGLQFLIQYYNGEERAKGNILERFSAQQFPDLHSELNLSSLELGDSALYFCASSVAGDRDTQYFGPGTRLTVL.

The genes are TRBV27 and TRBJ1-2; no definite D call. V dropped 2 bases and J dropped 0 bases, with 10 bases sitting between them. There are 15 residues in the CDR3. Germline V gene sequence: CDR1 MNHEY, CDR2 SMNVEV (reference sequence). The CDR3 loop reads CASSLALGSNYGYTF. CDR3 nucleotide sequence: TGTGCCAGCAGTTTAGCCCTCGGGTCTAACTATGGCTACACCTTC.

The V gene is TRBV5-1, the J gene TRBJ2-3; TRBD2 matches 14 bases. The germline V gene encodes CDR1 SGHRS and CDR2 YFSETQ. CDR3 size: 17 residues. The V segment lost 2 bases and the J segment 5 bases; nucleotides outside the gene matches: 7. The CDR3 DNA sequence: TGCGCCAGCAGCTTCGGTCGACTAGCGGGGGGGCGAGATACGCAGTATTTT. It specifies CASSFGRLAGGRDTQYF.

Written as DNA, the CDR3 is TGTGCCAGCAGTGACTCCGGGGAAAGGGATGAGCAGTTCTTC. It encodes CASSDSGERDEQFF. The chain couples TRBV6-4 to TRBJ2-1; possibly TRBD2 for D (5 bases). Trimming left V 0 bases short and J 8 bases short, with 11 bases between. CDR3 length: 14 residues. Germline V gene sequence: CDR1 MRHNA, CDR2 SNTAGT.

This rearrangement joins TRBV12-5 to TRBJ2-5, with 8 bases identical to TRBD2. CDR3 length equals 14 residues. Germline lookup yields CDR1 LGHNT and CDR2 FRNRAP. V lost 6 bases to trimming and J lost 11 bases; unmatched junction nucleotides: 14. CDR3 region: CASGSTGGTREQYF. The CDR3, as DNA: TGTGCTAGTGGCTCAACGGGAGGGACGAGGGAGCAGTACTTC.

This rearrangement joins TRBV9 to TRBJ2-5; D is undetermined. Germline CDR1 and CDR2: SGDLS and YYNGEE. The CDR3 totals 14 residues. Trimming removed 0 bases at V and 1 base at J, with 7 bases between. The CDR3 loop reads CASSVGGTQETQYF. The CDR3 bases are TGTGCCAGCAGCGTAGGCGGCACCCAAGAGACCCAGTACTTC.

The rearrangement links TRBV11-3 to TRBJ2-3; the match to TRBD2 covers 10 bases. The CDR3 is 13 amino acids. V was clipped by 8 bases and J by 4 bases; unmatched bases: 3. Germline V CDR1 and CDR2: SGHNT, YENEEA. The CDR3 loop is CASSSGGADTQYF. CDR3 nucleotides: TGTGCCAGCTCTAGCGGGGGCGCAGATACGCAGTATTTT.

This rearrangement joins TRBV19 to TRBJ1-1; tentatively, D is TRBD1 (6 bases). Germline V CDR1 and CDR2: LNHDA, SQIVND (reference sequence). The length of the CDR3 is 11 residues. V lost 10 bases to trimming and J lost 7 bases, with 13 bases between them. The DNA of the CDR3 is TGTGCCACTGGGGAGGGGGATGAAGCTTTCTTT. It encodes CATGEGDEAFF.